These 23 T cell receptor beta chains originate from one sample sequenced in a study of blood T cell repertoires in COVID-19. TCRdb's copy holds only in-frame clones and misses some; the assay was immunoSEQ multiplex PCR. Here the sample spans around 95,000 clones, 81% being singletons. Sequenced input: peripheral blood. The source of these receptors is a woman aged 80 or over with acute or convalescent COVID-19.

The chain joins TRBV3-1 (or the pseudogene TRBV3-2) to TRBJ2-1; 15 nucleotides align to TRBD2. The CDR3 extends over 16 amino acids. Trimming took 4 bases from V and 5 from J; bases not matched to a gene: 3. CDR1 LGHDT and CDR2 YNNKEL come from the germline V gene (reference sequence). CDR3 residues: CASSRGTSGGNNEQFF. The CDR3 DNA sequence: TGTGCCAGCAGCCGAGGGACTAGCGGGGGGAACAATGAGCAGTTCTTC.

The chain combines TRBV6-5 with TRBJ1-2; the D gene is possibly TRBD1 (6 bases). V was clipped by 2 bases and J by 4 bases, with 14 bases between them. The CDR3 consists of 15 residues. Germline assignment: CDR1 MNHEY and CDR2 SVGAGI. CDR3: CASSYGGAALYGYTF. As DNA, the CDR3 is TGTGCCAGCAGTTACGGGGGGGCTGCCCTCTATGGCTACACCTTC.

This clone was counted a few times. The chain links TRBV18 to TRBJ2-5, with 11 bases lining up with TRBD2. The J segment lost 2 bases and the V segment lost 3 bases, leaving 2 bases of the junction unmatched. This CDR3 comprises 15 residues. Germline CDR1 KGHSH, CDR2 LQKENI. CDR3 amino acids: CASSPGLAGQETQYF. As DNA, the CDR3 is TGTGCCAGCTCACCCGGACTAGCGGGTCAAGAGACCCAGTACTTC. The full variable domain, in which reference TRBV18 and TRBJ2-5 provide the parts outside the CDR3, is NAGVMQNPRHLVRRRGQEARLRCSPMKGHSHVYWYRQLPEEGLKFMVYLQKENIIDESGMPKERFSAEFPKEGPSILRIQQVVRGDSAAYFCASSPGLAGQETQYFGPGTRLLVL.

The chain has TRBV5-1 and TRBJ2-7; 10 nucleotides line up with TRBD1. Germline CDR1 and CDR2: SGHRS and YFSETQ. V was pared by 3 bases and J by 6 bases, with 6 bases of the junction left unmatched. The CDR3 spans 14 residues. CDR3: CASSWGQGTGEQYF. CDR3 DNA: TGCGCCAGCAGCTGGGGACAGGGGACCGGCGAGCAGTACTTC.

The V and J genes are TRBV18 and TRBJ1-5; the match to TRBD1 covers 9 bases. The CDR3 consists of 16 residues. Germline V gene data show CDR1 as KGHSH and CDR2 as LQKENI. J lost 3 bases, V lost 6 bases, and 9 bases had no gene match. The CDR3 bases are TGTGCCAGCTCGAATTCCGGGACAGGGCTCAATCAGCCCCAGCATTTT. Protein product: CASSNSGTGLNQPQHF. The full variable domain, its missing parts supplied by reference TRBV18 and TRBJ1-5, is NAGVMQNPRHLVRRRGQEARLRCSPMKGHSHVYWYRQLPEEGLKFMVYLQKENIIDESGMPKERFSAEFPKEGPSILRIQQVVRGDSAAYFCASSNSGTGLNQPQHFGDGTRLSIL.

The chain has TRBV12-5 and TRBJ2-3; TRBD2 might be the D (6 bases). The CDR3 is 14 residues long. V lost 6 bases to trimming and J lost 4 bases, with 14 bases between them. The germline V gene encodes CDR1 LGHNT and CDR2 FRNRAP. The CDR3 DNA reads as TGTGCTAGTGGGCCGGGGGAAGGCGCAGATACGCAGTATTTT. Amino acids: CASGPGEGADTQYF.

This sequence joins TRBV2 and TRBJ1-5; D is unclear. V gave up 7 bases and J gave up 2 bases, with 9 bases separating them. The CDR3 totals 13 residues. CDR1 and CDR2 (germline): SNHLY, FYNNEI. CDR3 nucleotide sequence: TGTGCCAGCACTCTCGGGGGCAATCAGCCCCAGCATTTT. It yields the protein CASTLGGNQPQHF.

CDR3 DNA sequence: TGTGCCAGCAGTTTCACAGGGGCTAGCTCCTATAATTCACCCCTCCACTTT. Protein: CASSFTGASSYNSPLHF. The chain recombines TRBV27 with TRBJ1-6, with 7 bases matching TRBD1. Looked up from germline, CDR1 is MNHEY and CDR2 is SMNVEV (reference sequence). Losses at the gene ends were 3 bases for V and 0 bases for J; bases not matched to a gene: 5. The length of the CDR3 is 17 residues.

The chain combines TRBV19 with TRBJ1-5, with 12 positions matching TRBD1. The junction had 3 bases not matched to a gene; V was cut back by 6 bases and J by 6 bases. This CDR3 has 14 amino acids. Germline loops: CDR1 LNHDA, CDR2 SQIVND (reference sequence). The CDR3 region has the DNA TGTGCCAGTAGGGGGACAGGGGGCGGTCAGCCCCAGCATTTT. It yields the protein CASRGTGGGQPQHF.

CDR3 region: CASSNSDSYEQYF. The CDR3 nucleotides read TGTGCCAGCAGTAATTCGGACAGCTACGAGCAGTACTTC. The chain joins TRBV7-6 to TRBJ2-7; possible D gene TRBD1, 6 bases. With 6 bases removed from V and 3 bases from J, the gap between germline ends came to 12 bases. The V gene's germline CDR1 is SGHVS and CDR2 FNYEAQ. The CDR3 has 13 residues.

This chain uses TRBV30 with TRBJ1-6; possible D gene TRBD1, 5 bases. Per germline, CDR1 GTSNPN and CDR2 SVGIG (reference sequence). CDR3 size: 12 residues. V was cut by 6 bases and J by 8 bases, with 11 bases left in between. The CDR3 DNA follows: TGTGCCTGTAATAAGGGGTATTCACCCCTCCACTTT. Encoded protein: CACNKGYSPLHF.

The V gene is TRBV7-8, the J gene TRBJ1-1, with a weak D call TRBD1 (5 bases). Germline CDR1 is SGHVS and CDR2 is FQNEAQ. CDR3 length: 13 residues. Trimming cost V 5 bases and J 6 bases, with 13 bases left between them. As DNA, the CDR3 is TGTGCCAGCAGCCGCCCCAGGGTCGCTGAAGCTTTCTTT. Protein: CASSRPRVAEAFF.

The chain recombines TRBV4-3 with TRBJ1-4; the D gene is possibly TRBD1 (5 bases). The CDR3 is 15 amino acids. V lost 4 bases and J lost 0, with 9 bases in between. Germline values: CDR1 LGHNA, CDR2 YSLEER. CDR3 protein: CASSRQGTTNEKLFF. CDR3 in DNA: TGCGCCAGCAGCCGCCAGGGTACAACTAATGAAAAACTGTTTTTT.

The chain has TRBV3-1 (or the pseudogene TRBV3-2) and TRBJ1-2, with D uncertain. Trimming pared 2 bases from V and 0 bases from J, leaving 13 bases between. The CDR3 contains 16 residues. In germline, CDR1 is LGHDT, CDR2 YNNKEL (reference sequence). CDR3 in amino acids: CASSQQPTYANYGYTF. The CDR3 nucleotides read TGTGCCAGCAGCCAACAACCGACATACGCTAACTATGGCTACACCTTC.

The chain combines TRBV24-1 with TRBJ1-1, with D possibly matching TRBD1 (5 bases). The V gene lost 4 bases and the J gene lost 5 bases, with 19 bases spanning the gap. The V gene's germline CDR1 is KGHDR and CDR2 SFDVKD. The CDR3 is made up of 16 amino acids. The CDR3 DNA follows: TGTGCCACCAGTGACTCCCCTGGGCAGGGTAAAACTGAAGCTTTCTTT. It specifies CATSDSPGQGKTEAFF.

This clone showed up just once. V usage is TRBV24-1 and J usage is TRBJ1-2; TRBD1 might be the D (5 bases). V was cut by 4 bases and J by 3 bases, with 17 bases left in between. The CDR3 is 16 residues long. Looked up from germline, CDR1 is KGHDR and CDR2 is SFDVKD. CDR3 region: CATSDGGAGRDYGYTF. The CDR3 DNA follows: TGTGCCACCAGTGACGGCGGGGCCGGGCGGGACTATGGCTACACCTTC.

The V call is TRBV30, the J call TRBJ1-6; TRBD1 is a possible D gene (5 bases). CDR1 and CDR2 (germline): GTSNPN, SVGIG (reference sequence). This CDR3 spans 16 amino acids. V dropped 0 bases and J dropped 5 bases, with 14 bases sitting between them. Here the CDR3 DNA reads TGTGCCTGGAGTGTGGGTTCCCCAGGGAATAATTCACCCCTCCACTTT. Protein: CAWSVGSPGNNSPLHF.

The chain combines TRBV4-2 with TRBJ2-7; TRBD1 agrees at 7 bases. CDR3 length: 15 amino acids. The V and J ends lost 0 bases and 3 bases, in that order; junction bases with no gene match: 5. Germline CDR1 and CDR2: LGHNA and YNFKEQ. The CDR3 loop is CASSQERQGIYEQYF. CDR3 DNA: TGTGCCAGCAGCCAAGAGAGACAGGGTATCTACGAGCAGTACTTC.

This clone has more than one count but fewer than ten. This chain uses TRBV28 with TRBJ2-7; the D is unclear. CDR3 size: 11 residues. Germline V gives CDR1 MDHEN, CDR2 SYDVKM. V was cut by 4 bases and J by 2 bases, with 3 bases left in between. CDR3 DNA sequence: TGTGCCAGCAGTTCTCCCTACGAGCAGTACTTC. Protein: CASSSPYEQYF.

The chain joins TRBV28 to TRBJ2-1; 12 bases match TRBD1. This CDR3 spans 14 amino acids. CDR1 and CDR2 (germline): MDHEN, SYDVKM. The V and J ends lost 8 bases and 13 bases, in that order; junction bases with no gene match: 12. CDR3 DNA sequence: TGTGCCAGCCGAGGGACAGGGGGCGCTTTGAAACAGTTCTTC. It is translated as CASRGTGGALKQFF.

The chain couples TRBV5-5 to TRBJ1-4; no firm D call. V dropped 0 bases and J dropped 4 bases, with 4 bases sitting between them. From germline, CDR1 is SGHKS and CDR2 YYEKEE (reference sequence). The CDR3 is made up of 13 amino acids. CDR3 loop: CASSLVGNEKLFF. The CDR3 coding sequence is TGTGCCAGCAGCTTGGTCGGTAATGAAAAACTGTTTTTT.

With respect to this clone: Other DNA variants within this sample encode the same CDR3. This rearrangement joins TRBV6-1 to TRBJ1-1; a possible D gene is TRBD1 (5 bases). CDR3 length equals 11 residues. V was pared by 2 bases and J by 8 bases, with 6 bases between. Looked up from germline, CDR1 is MNHNS and CDR2 is SASEGT. CDR3 residues: CASSERTEAFF. CDR3 coding DNA: TGTGCCAGCAGTGAAAGGACAGAAGCTTTCTTT.

The chain uses TRBV5-6 and TRBJ2-5; maybe TRBD2 (6 bases). V was clipped by 6 bases and J by 5 bases, with 17 bases between them. Germline V gene lookup returns CDR1 SGHDT and CDR2 YYEEEE. The CDR3 contains 14 residues. CDR3 DNA: TGTGCCAGCAACGGGGGATCCCGCGTCGAGACCCAGTACTTC. This translates into CASNGGSRVETQYF.